The clone carrying this T cell receptor (beta chain) appeared a single time. The sample belongs to a study of blood T cell repertoires in COVID-19. Between the trimmed V and J ends, which lost 6 bases and 0 bases, there was a span of 12 bases. CDR1 and CDR2 from the germline V gene are GTSNPN and SVGIG (reference sequence). The length of the CDR3 is 15 residues. Using immunoSEQ multiplex PCR, the repertoire was profiled, and TCRdb retains in-frame clones only, with some absent. The data hold about 280,000 clones, with 80% to 90% observed a single time. Specimen: peripheral blood. This TCR came from a woman in her twenties or thirties with active or convalescent COVID-19. The rearrangement joins TRBV30 to TRBJ1-6, with D tentatively TRBD1 (6 bases). The CDR3 DNA sequence: TGTGCCTGTGACAGGTCGAGCTCCTATAATTCACCCCTCCACTTT. Protein sequence: CACDRSSSYNSPLHF.